Below, 26 T cell receptor beta chains from the same sample are listed, as sequenced in a study of T cells after yellow fever vaccination. TCRdb fed the 5' RACE reads into MiXCR, producing one record per CDR3 protein. The sample consists of approximately 550,000 distinct CDR3 sequences, 19% of them appearing once. The starting material was PBMCs, obtained 15 days after the yellow fever booster vaccination. These receptors were taken from a young man who received the YFV17D yellow fever vaccine.

This clonotype was seen a few times. This chain joins TRBV29-1 and TRBJ2-1; either TRBD1 or TRBD2 may supply D (5 bases each). This CDR3 contains 12 residues. Trimming pared 0 bases from V and 9 bases from J, leaving 9 bases between. The germline gives CDR1 SQVTM, CDR2 ANQGSEA. CDR3 residues: CSVEDSGSEQFF. CDR3 coding DNA: TGCAGCGTTGAAGATTCAGGGAGTGAGCAGTTCTTC.

The rearrangement uses TRBV20-1 and TRBJ2-3; no firm D call. Trimming shortened V by 0 bases and J by 7 bases, and 8 bases separated the two germline ends. Germline loops: CDR1 DFQATT, CDR2 SNEGSKA (reference sequence). This CDR3 region has 12 residues. CDR3 region: CSARDRVNTQYF. In nucleotides, the CDR3 is TGCAGTGCTAGAGACCGGGTGAATACGCAGTATTTT.

The gene calls are TRBV11-2 and TRBJ1-1; D not resolved. CDR1 SGHAT and CDR2 FQNNGV come from the germline V gene. Trimming removed 3 bases from V and 8 bases from J, with 13 bases in between. The CDR3 runs to 13 residues. In DNA form, the CDR3 reads TGTGCCAGCAGCTTCCGGAAGTTACCCGAAGCTTTCTTT. Translation: CASSFRKLPEAFF.

The chain is built from TRBV6-2 or TRBV6-3 and TRBJ2-7; 8 bases map to TRBD2. CDR1 and CDR2 from the germline V gene are MNHEY and SVGEGT. The CDR3 runs 16 residues. Unmatched junction bases numbered 13, after V lost 6 bases and J lost 3 bases. The CDR3 nucleotides are TGTGCCAGCAGGCCCCGGGCAGCGGGAGTTATCTACGAGCAGTACTTC. It yields the protein CASRPRAAGVIYEQYF.

The V and J genes are TRBV20-1 and TRBJ2-3; 11 bases fit TRBD2. This CDR3 region has 14 residues. V lost 6 bases and J lost 8; bases outside the gene matches: 10. Looked up from germline, CDR1 is DFQATT and CDR2 is SNEGSKA (reference sequence). CDR3: CSAAQLAGAGTQYF. The CDR3 DNA sequence: TGCAGTGCCGCCCAACTAGCGGGAGCGGGTACGCAGTATTTT.

This clonotype was detected a few times. V and J are TRBV5-6 and TRBJ1-1; unclear D gene. Deletions cut 1 base from V and 9 bases from J, with 10 bases between. Germline CDR1 reads SGHDT; CDR2 reads YYEEEE. CDR3 length: 12 residues. This chain's CDR3 is CASSLLRVQAFF. CDR3 nucleotides: TGTGCCAGCAGCTTGTTACGGGTTCAAGCTTTCTTT.

This clonotype has only a few counts. The V call is TRBV5-1, the J call TRBJ1-2; D ambiguous. The CDR3 runs to 13 residues. V was cut by 7 bases and J by 2 bases, with 12 bases left in between. The V gene's germline CDR1 is SGHRS and CDR2 YFSETQ. The CDR3 coding sequence is TGCGCCAGCCGTCTTCAGGAAAACTATGGCTACACCTTC. It is translated as CASRLQENYGYTF.

This clonotype was recorded a few times. The chain is built from TRBV5-1 and TRBJ2-5; 8 bases fit TRBD1. The CDR3 length is 15 residues. The germline V gene has CDR1 SGHRS and CDR2 YFSETQ. With V trimmed by 1 base and J by 5 bases, 7 bases remained unmatched. CDR3 sequence (DNA): TGCGCCAGCAGCTTGACCGGGACAGGCGTGGAGACCCAGTACTTC. Translated, it gives CASSLTGTGVETQYF.

This clonotype has a handful of counts. This CDR3 is CASSGRDRLREQYF. CDR3 DNA sequence: TGTGCCAGCAGCGGTCGGGACAGACTGAGGGAGCAGTACTTC. This chain joins TRBV3-1 and TRBJ2-7; 7 bases agree with TRBD1. The V gene end was trimmed by 5 bases and the J gene end by 7 bases; junction bases not matched to a gene: 11. Per germline, CDR1 LGHDT and CDR2 YNNKEL (reference sequence). There are 14 residues in the CDR3.

In its sample, this clonotype was seen a few times. The chain is built from TRBV10-3 and TRBJ2-1; 11 bases fit TRBD1. Trimming removed 8 bases from V and 9 bases from J; junction bases left unmatched: 3. This CDR3 has 12 amino acids. CDR1 ENHRY and CDR2 SYGVKD come from the germline V gene. The CDR3 sequence: CAIRDRGSEQFF. Written as DNA, the CDR3 is TGTGCCATCCGGGACAGGGGGTCTGAGCAGTTCTTC.

This clonotype has only a few counts. This chain uses TRBV20-1 with TRBJ2-3, with 11 nucleotides matching TRBD2. The junction had 6 bases not matched to a gene; V was cut back by 5 bases and J by 8 bases. The length of the CDR3 is 13 residues. Germline V gives CDR1 DFQATT, CDR2 SNEGSKA (reference sequence). CDR3 sequence reads: CSASGTSGITQYF. The CDR3 coding sequence is TGCAGTGCTTCCGGGACTAGCGGAATTACGCAGTATTTT.

In this sample, this clonotype turned up a few times. J is TRBJ2-1 and V is TRBV9; D is unresolved. CDR3 length: 16 residues. V was trimmed by 4 bases and J by 6 bases, leaving 20 bases between them. From germline, CDR1 is SGDLS and CDR2 YYNGEE. CDR3 DNA sequence: TGTGCCAGCAGCCCCAAGGCCCAGAATTGGGTCAATGAGCAGTTCTTC. It encodes CASSPKAQNWVNEQFF.

The gene calls are TRBV20-1 and TRBJ2-5; no clear D. CDR1 is DFQATT, CDR2 SNEGSKA, per germline (reference sequence). The CDR3 consists of 9 residues. Deletions cut 4 bases from V and 3 bases from J, with 0 bases between. The CDR3: CSAKETQYF. The CDR3 DNA follows: TGCAGTGCTAAAGAGACCCAGTACTTC.

This clonotype was recorded many times. The rearrangement uses TRBV7-9 and TRBJ2-3; D may be TRBD1 or TRBD2 (5 bases each). This CDR3 spans 14 amino acids. Trimming pared 3 bases from V and 1 base from J, leaving 8 bases between. The germline V gene encodes CDR1 SEHNR and CDR2 FQNEAQ (reference sequence). The DNA of the CDR3 is TGTGCCAGCAGCTTTGGGGGTGGCACAGATACGCAGTATTTT. Its translation: CASSFGGGTDTQYF. Full variable domain (missing parts from reference TRBV7-9 and TRBJ2-3): DTGVSQNPRHKITKRGQNVTFRCDPISEHNRLYWYRQTLGQGPEFLTYFQNEAQLEKSRLLSDRFSAERPKGSFSTLEIQRTEQGDSAMYLCASSFGGGTDTQYFGPGTRLTVL.

This clonotype has a handful of counts. This chain uses TRBV7-2 with TRBJ2-1, with 12 bases identical to TRBD2. CDR3 size: 14 residues. In germline, CDR1 is SGHTA, CDR2 FQGNSA. The junction had 7 bases not matched to a gene; V was cut back by 7 bases and J by 9 bases. Here the CDR3 DNA reads TGTGCCAGCACCAAACTAGCGGGAGGTAGTGAGCAGTTCTTC. It yields the protein CASTKLAGGSEQFF.

This clonotype appeared a few times. The chain couples TRBV20-1 to TRBJ2-7; 7 nucleotides match TRBD2. The V and J ends lost 3 bases and 2 bases, in that order; junction bases with no gene match: 7. This CDR3 contains 14 residues. Germline CDR1 DFQATT, CDR2 SNEGSKA (reference sequence). Here the CDR3 reads CSASGGRATYEQYF. In DNA, the CDR3 is TGCAGTGCTAGTGGGGGGAGGGCAACCTACGAGCAGTACTTC.

This clonotype showed up just a few times. This sequence joins TRBV30 and TRBJ2-1; 12 nucleotides line up with TRBD2. With V trimmed by 2 bases and J by 10 bases, 9 bases remained unmatched. CDR1 is GTSNPN, CDR2 SVGIG, per germline (reference sequence). This CDR3 is 15 amino acids long. The CDR3 is CAWSMGLAGGDEQFF. Written as DNA, the CDR3 is TGTGCCTGGAGTATGGGGCTAGCGGGGGGGGACGAGCAGTTCTTC.

This clonotype showed up just a few times. This chain uses TRBV27 with TRBJ2-7; possibly TRBD2 for D (6 bases). V dropped 5 bases and J dropped 6 bases, with 11 bases sitting between them. CDR1 and CDR2 (germline): MNHEY, SMNVEV (reference sequence). This CDR3 is 12 amino acids long. CDR3 protein: CASSPLGGEQYF. CDR3 nucleotides: TGTGCCAGCAGTCCCCTCGGGGGCGAGCAGTACTTC.

CDR3 sequence: CASSYTGGSTGELFF. The CDR3 DNA sequence: TGTGCCAGCAGCTATACAGGGGGCAGCACCGGGGAGCTGTTTTTT. The V gene is TRBV9, the J gene TRBJ2-2; 9 nucleotides align to TRBD1. The germline CDR1 and CDR2 sequences are SGDLS and YYNGEE. Trimming at V came to 4 bases and at J to 4 bases, leaving 5 bases not matched to a gene. The CDR3 consists of 15 residues.

The table lists this clonotype with a few counts. The V gene is TRBV18, the J gene TRBJ2-2, with D unresolved. V was clipped by 10 bases and J by 3 bases, with 15 bases between them. CDR3 size: 14 residues. The V gene's germline CDR1 is KGHSH and CDR2 LQKENI. The chain's CDR3 is CATTAESYTGELFF. CDR3 bases: TGTGCCACTACGGCAGAAAGCTACACCGGGGAGCTGTTTTTT.

This sequence joins TRBV5-5 and TRBJ2-7; 7 bases are shared with TRBD1. CDR1 and CDR2 (germline): SGHKS, YYEKEE (reference sequence). The junction had 16 bases not matched to a gene; V was cut back by 5 bases and J by 5 bases. This CDR3 has 16 residues. The CDR3 sequence is CASRVGGTVNIHEQYF. The CDR3 DNA follows: TGTGCCAGCAGGGTTGGTGGGACAGTGAACATCCACGAGCAGTACTTC.

This clonotype has ten or more counts. At one boundary the junction diverges from the germline segment, which might be a read error. V gene TRBV5-1 combines with J gene TRBJ2-7; the match to TRBD2 covers 11 bases. The CDR3 consists of 15 residues. Germline CDR1 reads SGHRS; CDR2 reads YFSETQ. The DNA of the CDR3 is TGTGCCAGCAGTTGGGGGACTAGCGGTTCCTACGAGCAGTACTTC. This gives the protein CASSWGTSGSYEQYF. Based on the CDR3 plus reference TRBV5-1 and TRBJ2-7, the full variable domain is KAGVTQTPRYLIKTRGQQVTLSCSPISGHRSVSWYQQTPGQGLQFLFEYFSETQRNKGNFPGRFSGRQFSNSRSEMNVSTLELGDSALYLCASSWGTSGSYEQYFGPGTRLTVT.

The chain recombines TRBV20-1 with TRBJ2-2, with D hard to call. With 0 bases removed from V and 0 bases from J, the gap between germline ends came to 11 bases. Germline assignment: CDR1 DFQATT and CDR2 SNEGSKA (reference sequence). The CDR3 spans 16 residues. The CDR3 loop reads CSARDGRNPNTGELFF. The CDR3 bases are TGCAGTGCTAGAGATGGACGGAACCCGAACACCGGGGAGCTGTTTTTT.

The chain uses TRBV12-3 or TRBV12-4 and TRBJ2-1; D possibly corresponds to TRBD1 (7 bases). This CDR3 has 12 residues. The germline V and J ends were trimmed by 7 bases and 7 bases, with 11 bases remaining between them. CDR3 nucleotide sequence: TGTGCCAGCAAAGCAGGGGGGAATGAGCAGTTCTTC. This sequence encodes CASKAGGNEQFF.

Ten or more counts support this clonotype. The junction departs from the called germline gene at one end, perhaps through a read error. This sequence joins TRBV18 and TRBJ2-7, with D uncertain. The CDR3 length is 14 residues. Germline V gene sequence: CDR1 KGHSH, CDR2 LQKENI. The CDR3 sequence: CASSPSGRTYEQYF. The CDR3 DNA is TGCGCCAGCAGCCCCTCCGGTAGGACCTACGAGCAGTACTTC.

The chain is built from TRBV5-6 and TRBJ2-1, with 7 positions matching TRBD1. CDR3 length equals 15 residues. Losses at the gene ends were 2 bases for V and 5 bases for J; bases not matched to a gene: 7. The V gene's germline CDR1 is SGHDT and CDR2 YYEEEE. The CDR3 nucleotides read TGTGCCAGCAGCTTCGAAACAGGGGCCGACAATGAGCAGTTCTTC. Encoded protein: CASSFETGADNEQFF.